The 10 T cell receptor beta chains given below trace back to one sample, sequenced in a study of lymphopenia after photon versus proton radiotherapy. TCRdb's copy holds only in-frame clones and misses some; the assay was immunoSEQ multiplex PCR. Altogether approximately 80,000 clones are present, around four fifths being singletons, with the ten largest covering approximately 1.4%. Sequenced material: peripheral blood, taken from a patient treated with proton-based radiotherapy. The receptors here all came from a man in his sixties with pancreatic cancer.

The gene calls are TRBV28 and TRBJ1-3; D ambiguous. Germline CDR1 reads MDHEN; CDR2 reads SYDVKM. The length of the CDR3 is 12 residues. Trimming cost V 6 bases and J 3 bases, with 6 bases left between them. The CDR3 DNA is TGTGCCAGCAGCCTGATTGGAAACACCATATATTTT. Its translation is CASSLIGNTIYF.

The V and J genes are TRBV13 and TRBJ2-3; D remains ambiguous. Germline CDR1 is PRHDT and CDR2 is FYEKMQ (reference sequence). The CDR3 is 15 residues long. V lost 2 bases to trimming and J lost 2 bases, with 11 bases between them. DNA of the CDR3: TGTGCCAGCAGCTTATACGGGCAGGCCACAGATACGCAGTATTTT. It specifies CASSLYGQATDTQYF.

This clone was recorded once. The rearrangement links TRBV5-1 to TRBJ2-1; TRBD2 aligns across 13 bases. The CDR3 runs to 15 residues. The V gene end was trimmed by 7 bases and the J gene end by 5 bases; junction bases not matched to a gene: 6. The germline gives CDR1 SGHRS, CDR2 YFSETQ. The CDR3 here is CASGRTSGGHNEQFF. Here the CDR3 DNA reads TGCGCCAGCGGTAGGACTAGCGGGGGACACAATGAGCAGTTCTTC.

The rearrangement uses TRBV27 and TRBJ2-1; 7 nucleotides agree with TRBD2. Trimming at V came to 3 bases and at J to 5 bases, leaving 7 bases not matched to a gene. The CDR3 length is 15 residues. CDR1 is MNHEY and CDR2 is SMNVEV in the germline V gene (reference sequence). CDR3 sequence reads: CASSFRTRGNNEQFF. The CDR3 coding sequence is TGTGCCAGCAGTTTTCGGACTAGGGGCAACAATGAGCAGTTCTTC.

The CDR3 region has the DNA TGCGCCAGCAGCTTGGCCGGGACAGGGATCACCGGGGAGCTGTTTTTT. This encodes CASSLAGTGITGELFF. The rearrangement uses TRBV5-1 and TRBJ2-2; TRBD1 aligns across 9 bases. The length of the CDR3 is 16 residues. CDR1 and CDR2 from the germline V gene are SGHRS and YFSETQ. The V and J ends lost 0 bases and 4 bases, in that order; junction bases with no gene match: 4.

The gene calls are TRBV6-4 and TRBJ1-2; D is perhaps TRBD1 (6 bases). Germline assignment: CDR1 MRHNA and CDR2 SNTAGT. The CDR3 is made up of 17 amino acids. Deletions cut 6 bases from V and 0 bases from J, with 20 bases between. CDR3 coding DNA: TGTGCCAGCAGCCCTGGACAGTCGGGGGGATCTAACTATGGCTACACCTTC. Protein product: CASSPGQSGGSNYGYTF.

The chain combines TRBV28 with TRBJ2-7; D not resolved. V was cut by 2 bases and J by 9 bases, with 11 bases left in between. Germline V gene sequence: CDR1 MDHEN, CDR2 SYDVKM. This CDR3 contains 12 residues. CDR3: CASSLGPRGQYF. CDR3 in DNA: TGTGCCAGCAGTTTAGGACCCCGCGGGCAGTACTTC.

This clone was seen at least ten times. The chain joins TRBV7-2 to TRBJ2-7; 7 positions match TRBD2. With 1 base clipped from V and 5 bases from J, the junction kept 5 bases outside the gene matches. The CDR3 has 14 residues. CDR1 and CDR2 from the germline V gene are SGHTA and FQGNSA. The CDR3 region has the DNA TGTGCCAGCAGCTTAGTGGGAGGGAGGAACGAGCAGTACTTC. This gives the protein CASSLVGGRNEQYF.

This CDR3 reads CASSFRGQGGWNTEAFF. The CDR3 nucleotides read TGTGCCAGCAGTTTTAGGGGGCAGGGAGGTTGGAACACTGAAGCTTTCTTT. The rearrangement uses TRBV28 and TRBJ1-1; TRBD1 aligns across 7 bases. The CDR3 runs 17 residues. In germline, CDR1 is MDHEN, CDR2 SYDVKM. With 3 bases clipped from V and 1 base from J, the junction kept 11 bases outside the gene matches.

The chain is built from TRBV5-5 and TRBJ1-2; D uncertain. In germline, CDR1 is SGHKS, CDR2 YYEKEE (reference sequence). Trimming removed 0 bases at V and 2 bases at J, with 14 bases between. The CDR3 sequence is 16 residues long. In DNA form, the CDR3 reads TGTGCCAGCAGCTTGGGGCTGAGATTATCGAACTATGGCTACACCTTC. Its protein is CASSLGLRLSNYGYTF.